The TCR beta chain under discussion was sequenced for a study of OX40 agonist ivuxolimab in advanced cancers. Study-level information: Prior therapy, whether anti-PD-1, anti-PD-L1 or anti-CTLA-4, was allowed, and about 39% had some. Partial responses, seen in three patients, involved one hepatocellular carcinoma and two cutaneous melanomas. Study-wide findings and caveats: Low normalized clonal expansion also occurred in some nonresponding patients.

Germline loops: CDR1 MNHEY, CDR2 SMNVEV (reference sequence). Unmatched junction bases numbered 6, after V lost 5 bases and J lost 7 bases. This CDR3 comprises 15 residues. Remarks on this clone: What it binds is unknown.

Some clones are missing from TCRdb's copy, which holds only in-frame ones; the method was immunoSEQ multiplex PCR. Here the sample spans about 52,000 clones, approximately 95% being singletons. This clonotype was sampled from an adult with an advanced solid tumor such as melanoma, head and neck, liver or kidney cancer. The V and J genes are TRBV27 and TRBJ2-7, with TRBD2 matching 15 bases. The specimen was CD4+ or CD8+ T cells sorted from blood, collected in a trial of the OX40 agonist ivuxolimab. The CDR3 coding sequence is TGTGCCAGCAGTGCCGGGACTAGCGGGAGGTCTGAGCAGTACTTC. Its translation is CASSAGTSGRSEQYF.